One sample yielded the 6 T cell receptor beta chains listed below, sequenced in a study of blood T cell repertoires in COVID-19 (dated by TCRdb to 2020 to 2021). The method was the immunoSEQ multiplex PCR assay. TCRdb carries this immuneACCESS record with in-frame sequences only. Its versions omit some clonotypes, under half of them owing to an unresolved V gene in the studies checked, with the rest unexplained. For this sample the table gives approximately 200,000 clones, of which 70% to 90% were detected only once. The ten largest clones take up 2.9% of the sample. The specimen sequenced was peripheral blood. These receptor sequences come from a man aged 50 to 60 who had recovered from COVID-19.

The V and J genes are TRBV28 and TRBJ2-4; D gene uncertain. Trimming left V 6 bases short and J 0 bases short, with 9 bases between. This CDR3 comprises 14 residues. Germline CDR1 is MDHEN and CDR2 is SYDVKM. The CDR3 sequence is CASSGSVAKNIQYF. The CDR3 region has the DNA TGTGCCAGCAGCGGGTCGGTAGCCAAAAACATTCAGTACTTC. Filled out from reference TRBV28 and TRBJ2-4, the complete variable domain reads DVKVTQSSRYLVKRTGEKVFLECVQDMDHENMFWYRQDPGLGLRLIYFSYDVKMKEKGDIPEGYSVSREKKERFSLILESASTNQTSMYLCASSGSVAKNIQYFGAGTRLSVL.

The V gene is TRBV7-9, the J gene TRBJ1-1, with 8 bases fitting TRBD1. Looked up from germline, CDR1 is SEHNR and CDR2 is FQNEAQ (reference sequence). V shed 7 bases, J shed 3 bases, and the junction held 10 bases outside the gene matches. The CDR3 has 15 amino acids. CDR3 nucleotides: TGTGCCAGCACCAGGGGGCTAATAGTGGACACTGAAGCTTTCTTT. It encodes CASTRGLIVDTEAFF.

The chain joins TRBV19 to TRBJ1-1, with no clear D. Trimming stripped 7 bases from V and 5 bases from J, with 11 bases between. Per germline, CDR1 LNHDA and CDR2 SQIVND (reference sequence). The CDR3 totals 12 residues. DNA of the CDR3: TGTGCCAGTACTCTAAGAGATACTGAAGCTTTCTTT. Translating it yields CASTLRDTEAFF.

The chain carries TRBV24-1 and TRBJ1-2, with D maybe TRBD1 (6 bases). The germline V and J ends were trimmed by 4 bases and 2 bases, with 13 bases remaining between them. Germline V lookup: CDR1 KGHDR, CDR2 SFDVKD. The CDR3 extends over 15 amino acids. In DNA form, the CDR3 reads TGTGCCACCAGTGACCCAACAAGGGGGAACTATGGCTACACCTTC. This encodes CATSDPTRGNYGYTF.

CDR3 loop: CASSFSAGVNNEQFF. The CDR3 bases are TGTGCCAGCAGCTTTTCAGCGGGCGTAAACAATGAGCAGTTCTTC. This rearrangement joins TRBV5-4 to TRBJ2-1; TRBD2 is a possible D gene (6 bases). Germline V lookup: CDR1 SGHNT, CDR2 YYREEE (reference sequence). Trimming stripped 2 bases from V and 5 bases from J, with 14 bases between. The CDR3 runs 15 residues.

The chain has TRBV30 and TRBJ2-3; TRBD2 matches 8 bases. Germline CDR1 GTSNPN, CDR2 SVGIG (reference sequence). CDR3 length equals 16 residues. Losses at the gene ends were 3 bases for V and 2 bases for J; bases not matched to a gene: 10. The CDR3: CAWSSGLAGPTDTQYF. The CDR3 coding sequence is TGTGCCTGGAGCTCAGGACTAGCAGGACCCACAGATACGCAGTATTTT. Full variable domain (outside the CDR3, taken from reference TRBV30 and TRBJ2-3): SQTIHQWPATLVQPVGSPLSLECTVEGTSNPNLYWYRQAAGRGLQLLFYSVGIGQISSEVPQNLSASRPQDRQFILSSKKLLLSDSGFYLCAWSSGLAGPTDTQYFGPGTRLTVL.